One sample yielded the 9 T cell receptor beta chains listed below, sequenced in a study of T cell clones after liver transplantation (dated by TCRdb to between 2018 and 2021). The library was made by the immunoSEQ multiplex PCR assay. The clones in this table, taken by TCRdb from immuneACCESS, are in-frame only. Not every clone is retained; where verified, under half of the shortfall comes from an unresolved V gene, and the cause of the rest is unknown. Here the sample has over 45,000 clones; 55% to 85% occur a single time. Of the sample, about 10% is held by the ten largest clones. Here the sequenced sample was CD4+ T cells from blood, taken 52 to 60 months after liver transplant. These receptors all come from a human patient who received a liver transplant. After a transplant, some of the T cells may come from the graft donor.

J is TRBJ2-1 and V is TRBV9; TRBD2 agrees at 10 bases. CDR3 length: 12 amino acids. V shed 3 bases and J 14 bases; nucleotides not matched to a gene: 5. CDR1 is SGDLS and CDR2 is YYNGEE in the germline V gene. The CDR3 DNA is TGTGCCAGCAGCGGTAGCGGGGGGTTGGAGTTCTTC. Its translation: CASSGSGGLEFF.

The rearrangement links TRBV5-5 to TRBJ1-3; D may be TRBD1 (6 bases). This CDR3 region has 16 residues. CDR1 and CDR2 from the germline V gene are SGHKS and YYEKEE (reference sequence). V lost 5 bases and J lost 0, with 15 bases in between. CDR3 coding DNA: TGTGCCAGCAGTCTCGGAACAGGGACCTCTGGAAACACCATATATTTT. This codes for CASSLGTGTSGNTIYF.

V gene TRBV4-2 combines with J gene TRBJ1-6, with D perhaps matching TRBD1 (5 bases). With 4 bases removed from V and 7 bases from J, the gap between germline ends came to 11 bases. The CDR3 sequence is 14 residues long. CDR1 is LGHNA, CDR2 YNFKEQ, per germline. CDR3: CASSPGRGNSPLHF. CDR3 bases: TGTGCCAGCAGCCCGGGACGGGGAAATTCACCCCTCCACTTT.

The V call is TRBV30, the J call TRBJ2-5; the match to TRBD1 covers 8 bases. The CDR3 totals 14 residues. Germline CDR1 and CDR2: GTSNPN and SVGIG (reference sequence). The V segment lost 2 bases and the J segment 1 base; nucleotides outside the gene matches: 3. The DNA for the CDR3 is TGTGCCTGGAGTACCGGACAGGGCCAAGAGACCCAGTACTTC. Amino acid sequence: CAWSTGQGQETQYF.

The chain carries TRBV6-1 and TRBJ1-2, with D possibly TRBD1 on 5 matching bases. Germline V gene lookup returns CDR1 MNHNS and CDR2 SASEGT. The V end lost 3 bases, the J end lost 6 bases, and 11 bases lay between the germline ends. This CDR3 comprises 13 residues. CDR3 DNA sequence: TGTGCCAGCAGTGACGAACCGGGACATGGCTACACCTTC. This gives the protein CASSDEPGHGYTF.

This sequence joins TRBV10-1 and TRBJ2-7; 12 bases map to TRBD1. This CDR3 comprises 13 residues. The ends lost 7 bases at V and 6 bases at J; junction bases unmatched: 4. CDR1 is WNHNN and CDR2 is SYGVQD in the germline V gene (reference sequence). The CDR3 protein is CASTGQGAAEQYF. The CDR3 bases are TGCGCCAGCACGGGACAGGGGGCTGCCGAGCAGTACTTC.

The rearrangement uses TRBV19 and TRBJ2-4; TRBD2 might be the D (6 bases). The CDR3 extends over 15 amino acids. V was cut by 4 bases and J by 0 bases, with 10 bases left in between. Germline V gives CDR1 LNHDA, CDR2 SQIVND (reference sequence). The CDR3 reads CASSTPGLAKNIQYF. The DNA of the CDR3 is TGTGCCAGTAGTACACCGGGACTAGCCAAAAACATTCAGTACTTC.

CDR3 in DNA: TGTGCCAGCAGCTTAGGAGGACAGGGTACCTCCTACGAGCAGTACTTC. It codes for CASSLGGQGTSYEQYF. The chain recombines TRBV7-8 with TRBJ2-7; 8 bases align to TRBD1. The CDR3 runs to 16 residues. V lost 1 base and J lost 0; bases outside the gene matches: 5. Germline CDR1 and CDR2: SGHVS and FQNEAQ.

The chain employs TRBV6-1 and TRBJ2-7; no clear D. Germline loops: CDR1 MNHNS, CDR2 SASEGT. V shed 7 bases and J shed 0 bases, with 16 bases lying between them. CDR3 length: 15 amino acids. The chain's CDR3 is CASTSPTASSYEQYF. CDR3 coding DNA: TGTGCCAGCACCTCGCCGACGGCTAGCTCCTACGAGCAGTACTTC.